The clone carrying this TCR beta chain was detected once. The sample comes from a study of blood T cell repertoires in COVID-19. Study-wide background: The United States, Italy and Spain were the sources of the acute and convalescent COVID-19 samples.

Data came from immunoSEQ multiplex PCR; TCRdb stores just in-frame clones and leaves some out. The table has more than 200,000 clones, roughly 88% seen once. In germline, CDR1 is SQVTM, CDR2 ANQGSEA. The CDR3 spans 13 residues. V dropped 0 bases and J dropped 9 bases, with 14 bases sitting between them. Sequencing was performed on peripheral blood. The clonotype was recovered from a woman aged 40 to 50 who had recovered from COVID-19. The chain joins TRBV29-1 to TRBJ1-2; D remains ambiguous. The CDR3 loop reads CSVEDRERQRYTF. CDR3 DNA sequence: TGCAGCGTTGAAGATCGGGAGCGACAACGCTACACCTTC.